This T cell receptor beta chain was documented in a study of Tregs in tolerant kidney transplant recipients. Sequencing was performed with immunoSEQ multiplex PCR; in TCRdb, only in-frame clones are kept and a portion is missing. The data show about 87,000 clones, approximately 93% seen once. Thawed PBMCs were FACS-sorted into unstimulated CD4+CD25+CD127- regulatory T cells, CD4+CD25- non-regulatory cells, CD4 and CD8 cells. Per the germline V gene, CDR1 is SGDLS and CDR2 is YYNGEE. The CDR3 contains 18 residues. V lost 0 bases to trimming and J lost 0 bases; unmatched junction nucleotides: 5. The chain employs TRBV9 and TRBJ2-6; TRBD2 matches 8 bases. Here the sequenced sample was CD4+ T cells from blood, taken before the transplant. The sequence came from a human donor who received a combined kidney and bone marrow transplant. CDR3 protein: CASSVGASGSSGANVLTF. The CDR3 bases are TGTGCCAGCAGCGTAGGGGCCAGCGGGAGCTCTGGGGCCAACGTCCTGACTTTC.